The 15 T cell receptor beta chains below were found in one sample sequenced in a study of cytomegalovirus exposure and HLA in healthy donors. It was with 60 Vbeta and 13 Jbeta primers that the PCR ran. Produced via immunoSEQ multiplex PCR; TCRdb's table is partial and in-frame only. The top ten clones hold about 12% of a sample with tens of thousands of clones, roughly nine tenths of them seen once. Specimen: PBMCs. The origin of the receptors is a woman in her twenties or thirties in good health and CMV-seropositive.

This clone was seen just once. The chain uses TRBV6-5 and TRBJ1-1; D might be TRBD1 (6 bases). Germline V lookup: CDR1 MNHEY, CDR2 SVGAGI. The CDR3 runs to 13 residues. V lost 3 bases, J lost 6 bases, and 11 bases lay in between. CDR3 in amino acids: CASSYDRMAEAFF. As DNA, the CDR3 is TGTGCCAGCAGTTATGACAGGATGGCTGAAGCTTTCTTT.

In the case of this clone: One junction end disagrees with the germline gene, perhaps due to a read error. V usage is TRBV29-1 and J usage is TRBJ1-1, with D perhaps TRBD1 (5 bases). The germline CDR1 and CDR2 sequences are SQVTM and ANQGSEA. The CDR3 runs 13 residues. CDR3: CSVGGPQGTETFF. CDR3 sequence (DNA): TGCAGCGTTGGGGGTCCCCAGGGCACTGAAACTTTCTTT.

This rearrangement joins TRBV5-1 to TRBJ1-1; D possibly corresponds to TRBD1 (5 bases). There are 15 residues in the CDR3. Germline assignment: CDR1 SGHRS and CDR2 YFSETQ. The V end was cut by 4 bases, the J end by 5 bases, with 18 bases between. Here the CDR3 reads CASSRVEQAETEAFF. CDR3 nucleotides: TGCGCCAGCAGCCGGGTGGAACAGGCTGAGACTGAAGCTTTCTTT.

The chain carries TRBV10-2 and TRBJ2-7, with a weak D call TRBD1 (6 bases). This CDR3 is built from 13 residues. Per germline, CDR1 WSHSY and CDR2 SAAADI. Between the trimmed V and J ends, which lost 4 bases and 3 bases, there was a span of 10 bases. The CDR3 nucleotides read TGCGCCAGCAGTGGGGACACCGACTACGAGCAGTACTTC. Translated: CASSGDTDYEQYF.

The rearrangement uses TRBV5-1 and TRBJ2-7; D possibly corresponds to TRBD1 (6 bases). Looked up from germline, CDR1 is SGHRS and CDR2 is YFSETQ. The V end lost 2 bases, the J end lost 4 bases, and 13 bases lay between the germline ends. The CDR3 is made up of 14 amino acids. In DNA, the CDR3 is TGCGCCAGCAGCTTACAAGGACAGAGATACGAGCAGTACTTC. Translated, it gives CASSLQGQRYEQYF.

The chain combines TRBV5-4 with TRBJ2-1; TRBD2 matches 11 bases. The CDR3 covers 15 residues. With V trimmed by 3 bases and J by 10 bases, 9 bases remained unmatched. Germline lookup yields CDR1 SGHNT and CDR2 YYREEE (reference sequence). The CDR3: CASSSRSGLAGEQFF. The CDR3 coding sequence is TGTGCCAGCAGCTCGCGCTCTGGACTAGCGGGCGAGCAGTTCTTC.

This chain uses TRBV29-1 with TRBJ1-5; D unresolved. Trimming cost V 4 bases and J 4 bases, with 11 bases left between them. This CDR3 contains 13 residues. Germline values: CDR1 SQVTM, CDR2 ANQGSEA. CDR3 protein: CSVANSRNQPQHF. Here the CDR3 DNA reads TGCAGCGTTGCCAACAGTAGAAATCAGCCCCAGCATTTT.

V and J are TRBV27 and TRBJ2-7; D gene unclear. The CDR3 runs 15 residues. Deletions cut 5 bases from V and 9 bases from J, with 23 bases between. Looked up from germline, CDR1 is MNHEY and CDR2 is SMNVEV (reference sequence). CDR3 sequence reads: CASSPAFPESVGQYF. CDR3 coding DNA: TGTGCCAGCAGTCCAGCGTTCCCCGAAAGCGTAGGGCAGTACTTC.

The CDR3 loop is CASSSLAEANTGELFF. CDR3 DNA: TGTGCCAGCAGTTCCCTGGCGGAGGCGAACACCGGGGAGCTGTTTTTT. This chain joins TRBV28 and TRBJ2-2, with D maybe TRBD2 (5 bases). Deletions cut 4 bases from V and 0 bases from J, with 12 bases between. In germline, CDR1 is MDHEN, CDR2 SYDVKM. This CDR3 has 16 residues.

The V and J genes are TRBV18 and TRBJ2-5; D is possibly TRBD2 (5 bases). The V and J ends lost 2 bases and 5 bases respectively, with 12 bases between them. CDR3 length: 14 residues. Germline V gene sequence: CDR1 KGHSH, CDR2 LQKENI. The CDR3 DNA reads TGTGCCAGCTCACCAAAAGCCCCGGGGGAGACCCAGTACTTC. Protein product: CASSPKAPGETQYF. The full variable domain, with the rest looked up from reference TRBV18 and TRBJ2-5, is NAGVMQNPRHLVRRRGQEARLRCSPMKGHSHVYWYRQLPEEGLKFMVYLQKENIIDESGMPKERFSAEFPKEGPSILRIQQVVRGDSAAYFCASSPKAPGETQYFGPGTRLLVL.

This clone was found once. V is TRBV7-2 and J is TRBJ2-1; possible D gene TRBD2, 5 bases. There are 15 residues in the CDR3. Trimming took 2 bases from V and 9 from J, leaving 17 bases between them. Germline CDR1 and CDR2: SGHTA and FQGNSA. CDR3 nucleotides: TGTGCCAGCAGCTTAATGCCCTATAGGGAGAGTGAGCAGTTCTTC. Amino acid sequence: CASSLMPYRESEQFF.

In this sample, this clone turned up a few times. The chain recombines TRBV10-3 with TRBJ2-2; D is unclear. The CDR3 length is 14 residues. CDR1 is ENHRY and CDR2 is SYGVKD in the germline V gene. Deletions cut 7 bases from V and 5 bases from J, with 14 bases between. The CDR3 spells CAITPSVNTGELFF. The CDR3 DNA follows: TGTGCCATCACCCCTTCGGTCAATACCGGGGAGCTGTTTTTT.

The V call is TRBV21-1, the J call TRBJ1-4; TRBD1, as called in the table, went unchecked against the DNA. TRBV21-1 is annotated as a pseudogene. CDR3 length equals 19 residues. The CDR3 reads CASTMTGKGYVVTNEKLFF. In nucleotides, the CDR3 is TGTGCCAGCACCATGACAGGGAAAGGTTATGTAGTGACTAATGAAAAACTGTTTTTT.

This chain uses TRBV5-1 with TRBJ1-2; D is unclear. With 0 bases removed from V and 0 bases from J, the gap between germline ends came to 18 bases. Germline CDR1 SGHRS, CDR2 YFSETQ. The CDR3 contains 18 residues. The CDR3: CASSLARLQETANYGYTF. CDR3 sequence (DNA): TGCGCCAGCAGCTTGGCACGGCTGCAAGAAACAGCTAACTATGGCTACACCTTC.

Here the CDR3 reads CASSDSVNQDFHRYEQYF. The DNA for the CDR3 is TGTGCCAGCAGTGATTCGGTGAATCAGGATTTTCACCGCTACGAGCAGTACTTC. The chain uses TRBV2 and TRBJ2-7; the D is unclear. The CDR3 covers 18 residues. Trimming shortened V by 3 bases and J by 3 bases, and 24 bases separated the two germline ends. Germline-derived CDR1 and CDR2 are SNHLY and FYNNEI.